A single sample gave rise to the 7 T cell receptor beta chains below, sequenced in a study of shared clonotypes between healthy human individuals. Only in-frame clones appear in the TCRdb table, and some are missing; sequencing was by immunoSEQ multiplex PCR. The sample includes about 2.4 million clones, more than 80% of them seen just once. The sample was naive CD4+ T cells sorted from blood. As to subset: CD45RA+ positively selected. These receptors were obtained from a man aged 18 to 29 in good health.

CDR3 amino acids: CTSSQGPGLAGSEGYEQYF. CDR3 nucleotide sequence: TGCACCAGCAGCCAAGGACCGGGACTAGCGGGTTCGGAGGGCTACGAGCAGTACTTC. J is TRBJ2-7 and V is TRBV1; TRBD2 is the table's D call and was not checked against the DNA. TRBV1 is a pseudogene locus. This CDR3 has 19 amino acids.

This clone was observed a single time. This chain connects TRBV30 to TRBJ2-5; D remains unclear. This CDR3 contains 13 residues. Germline lookup yields CDR1 GTSNPN and CDR2 SVGIG (reference sequence). The germline V and J ends were trimmed by 5 bases and 5 bases, with 15 bases remaining between them. DNA of the CDR3: TGTGCCTGGGCTGGCGGCCGCGTGGAGACCCAGTACTTC. It yields the protein CAWAGGRVETQYF.

The chain has TRBV5-4 and TRBJ1-1, with D possibly being TRBD1 (6 bases). Germline CDR1 reads SGHNT; CDR2 reads YYREEE (reference sequence). This CDR3 is 14 amino acids long. Trimming stripped 6 bases from V and 5 bases from J, with 17 bases between. The CDR3 coding sequence is TGTGCCAGCACCGACCAGAGGGGGGAGACTGAAGCTTTCTTT. Encoded protein: CASTDQRGETEAFF. The complete variable domain, with remaining parts taken from reference TRBV5-4 and TRBJ1-1, reads ETGVTQSPTHLIKTRGQQVTLRCSSQSGHNTVSWYQQALGQGPQFIFQYYREEENGRGNFPPRFSGLQFPNYSSELNVNALELDDSALYLCASTDQRGETEAFFGQGTRLTVV.

The chain employs TRBV5-5 and TRBJ2-7, with 7 bases aligning to TRBD1. This CDR3 contains 15 residues. Trimming at V came to 4 bases and at J to 6 bases, leaving 13 bases not matched to a gene. Per germline, CDR1 SGHKS and CDR2 YYEKEE (reference sequence). In DNA form, the CDR3 reads TGTGCCAGCAGCAAGAACCCCAGGGGGTTGGGCGAGCAGTACTTC. Its protein is CASSKNPRGLGEQYF. Full variable domain (missing parts from reference TRBV5-5 and TRBJ2-7): DAGVTQSPTHLIKTRGQQVTLRCSPISGHKSVSWYQQVLGQGPQFIFQYYEKEERGRGNFPDRFSARQFPNYSSELNVNALLLGDSALYLCASSKNPRGLGEQYFGPGTRLTVT.

The chain carries TRBV2 and TRBJ1-5, with TRBD1 identical over 9 bases. The CDR3 is 13 amino acids. Losses at the gene ends were 5 bases for V and 7 bases for J; bases not matched to a gene: 3. Germline CDR1 is SNHLY and CDR2 is FYNNEI. CDR3 nucleotides: TGTGCCAGCAGTTACGGACAGGGGCAGCCCCAGCATTTT. Its translation: CASSYGQGQPQHF.

The chain couples TRBV6-5 to TRBJ1-4; 8 bases align to TRBD1. This CDR3 has 15 residues. Germline lookup yields CDR1 MNHEY and CDR2 SVGAGI. Losses at the gene ends were 6 bases for V and 3 bases for J; bases not matched to a gene: 6. CDR3 coding DNA: TGTGCCAGCAGCCGGGGACAGGCCCCTAATGAAAAACTGTTTTTT. It encodes CASSRGQAPNEKLFF.

This sequence joins TRBV7-8 and TRBJ2-1; 10 bases are shared with TRBD1. V lost 4 bases, J lost 7 bases, and 10 bases stayed unmatched. There are 16 residues in the CDR3. Germline CDR1 and CDR2: SGHVS and FQNEAQ. The CDR3 loop reads CASSSAAGQGGNEQFF. The CDR3 DNA reads TGTGCCAGCAGCTCAGCTGCCGGACAGGGGGGAAATGAGCAGTTCTTC.